The T cell receptor beta chain under discussion was sequenced for a study of T cell responses to AZD1222 COVID-19 vaccine. This CDR3 has 15 amino acids. V lost 0 bases to trimming and J lost 0 bases, with 9 bases between them. The germline V gene encodes CDR1 LGHNA and CDR2 YSLEER. Worth noting for this clone: Its antigen is not known.

Repertoires were generated with immunoSEQ multiplex PCR, while TCRdb's copy carries only in-frame clones and drops some. The sample shows approximately 74,000 clones, 82% of them seen only once. Study results and caveats: Reportedly, nearly half the spike-specific TCRs target unmutated variant regions. Baseline antibody screening turned up just a handful of seropositive AZD1222 recipients.

The clonotype originates from an adult in good health. The V gene is TRBV4-3, the J gene TRBJ2-7; D ambiguous. The sample was peripheral blood, taken on day 0 of AZD1222 vaccination. CDR3 amino acids: CASSQDRRSSYEQYF. Here the CDR3 DNA reads TGCGCCAGCAGCCAAGATCGAAGGAGCTCCTACGAGCAGTACTTC.